One and the same sample provided the 9 T cell receptor beta chains below, sequenced in a study of a mutant IDH1 vaccine in newly diagnosed glioma. No antigens are known for them. The time point: week 11, during vaccination. A single vaccine dose contained 300 ug of mutant IDH1 20-mer peptide, and topical imiquimod was used with it. This table comes from immunoSEQ multiplex PCR, and its TCRdb copy is limited to in-frame clones, with some not included. The table lists tens of thousands of clones, about four fifths of them singletons. The sample consisted of PBMCs, taken from a glioma patient whose treatment included an IDH1 peptide vaccine. The receptors stem from a woman between 45 and 60 years old with glioma.

The genes are TRBV6-1 and TRBJ1-2; D gene uncertain. This CDR3 is built from 12 residues. CDR1 is MNHNS, CDR2 SASEGT, per germline. Trimming cost V 6 bases and J 3 bases, with 8 bases left between them. The CDR3 DNA follows: TGTGCCAGCAGGGACGGATACTATGGCTACACCTTC. Protein product: CASRDGYYGYTF.

V is TRBV2 and J is TRBJ2-5; 8 bases map to TRBD2. V lost 8 bases to trimming and J lost 11 bases; unmatched junction nucleotides: 13. The germline V gene has CDR1 SNHLY and CDR2 FYNNEI. CDR3 size: 13 residues. The CDR3 protein is CASSEGLAGRQYF. CDR3 sequence (DNA): TGTGCCAGCTCGGAAGGACTAGCCGGGAGACAGTACTTC.

This clone has just a few counts. This chain connects TRBV19 to TRBJ1-1; TRBD1 might be the D (6 bases). The V gene lost 9 bases and the J gene lost 4 bases, with 15 bases spanning the gap. Germline V lookup: CDR1 LNHDA, CDR2 SQIVND (reference sequence). The CDR3 loop spans 13 amino acids. This CDR3 is CASRPGAATEAFF. The CDR3 bases are TGTGCCAGCAGACCGGGGGCAGCCACTGAAGCTTTCTTT.

This clone has more than one count but fewer than ten. J is TRBJ1-4 and V is TRBV27, with 7 bases fitting TRBD1. CDR3 length: 14 residues. CDR1 and CDR2 (germline): MNHEY, SMNVEV (reference sequence). The trim removed 6 bases at V and 8 bases at J, leaving 9 bases unmatched. The chain's CDR3 is CASRGQASGEKLFF. The CDR3 DNA follows: TGTGCCAGCAGAGGACAGGCCAGCGGGGAAAAACTGTTTTTT. Supplemented by reference TRBV27 and TRBJ1-4, the full variable domain reads EAQVTQNPRYLITVTGKKLTVTCSQNMNHEYMSWYRQDPGLGLRQIYYSMNVEVTDKGDVPEGYKVSRKEKRNFPLILESPSPNQTSLYFCASRGQASGEKLFFGSGTQLSVL.

This chain connects TRBV10-3 to TRBJ2-1; D may be TRBD2 (6 bases). Germline V gene sequence: CDR1 ENHRY, CDR2 SYGVKD. The CDR3 contains 14 residues. Trimming removed 3 bases from V and 5 bases from J, with 11 bases in between. In nucleotides, the CDR3 is TGTGCCATCAGTGAAGGAGGGGCTGACAATGAGCAGTTCTTC. This encodes CAISEGGADNEQFF.

This chain uses TRBV19 with TRBJ1-5; D uncertain. V lost 3 bases to trimming and J lost 0 bases, with 9 bases between them. Germline-derived CDR1 and CDR2 are LNHDA and SQIVND (reference sequence). This CDR3 spans 15 amino acids. The DNA for the CDR3 is TGTGCCAGTAGTATTACAGAGTATAGCAATCAGCCCCAGCATTTT. Translation: CASSITEYSNQPQHF.

The chain recombines TRBV7-2 with TRBJ1-1; D unclear. This CDR3 is built from 14 residues. In germline, CDR1 is SGHTA, CDR2 FQGNSA. The V end lost 0 bases, the J end lost 4 bases, and 9 bases lay between the germline ends. This chain's CDR3 is CASSLASRGTEAFF. CDR3 in DNA: TGTGCCAGCAGCTTAGCGTCACGGGGCACTGAAGCTTTCTTT.

The CDR3: CASSQGGRGARNTIYF. The DNA for the CDR3 is TGTGCCAGCAGCCAAGGGGGTCGGGGGGCCCGAAACACCATATATTTT. This sequence joins TRBV7-2 and TRBJ1-3, with D maybe TRBD1 (6 bases). CDR3 length equals 16 residues. CDR1 is SGHTA, CDR2 FQGNSA, per germline. V gave up 5 bases and J gave up 5 bases, with 19 bases separating them.

The genes are TRBV10-3 and TRBJ2-5; TRBD1 aligns across 7 bases. CDR3 length equals 14 residues. Unmatched junction bases numbered 4, after V lost 4 bases and J lost 2 bases. The germline V gene encodes CDR1 ENHRY and CDR2 SYGVKD. The CDR3 DNA is TGTGCCATCAGTGTAGACAGGGCGCAAGAGACCCAGTACTTC. Translation gives CAISVDRAQETQYF.